This T cell receptor beta chain originates from a study of blood T cell repertoires in COVID-19. Whole-study context: Both acute and convalescent COVID-19 samples were obtained from the United States, Italy and Spain. PBMCs, B-cell-depleted T cells, or T cells provided the cDNA or gDNA that made up the material.

The Seattle patients, enrolled during active infection, were followed longitudinally. Trimming at V came to 8 bases and at J to 2 bases, leaving 3 bases not matched to a gene. CDR3 length: 14 residues. CDR1 and CDR2 (germline): MNHEY, SMNVEV (reference sequence). As originally analysed: Amplification of reference gene primers provided the estimated nucleated cell counts. Assay: immunoSEQ multiplex PCR; the TCRdb copy retains only in-frame clones and omits some. The D gene and trimming were derived from the DNA, and the V and J assignments and clone size from that table. This sample has roughly 220,000 clones, with roughly four fifths found just once.

The receptor was derived from a woman of 80 years or more with COVID-19, enrolled during active disease. The sample consisted of peripheral blood. The V call is TRBV27, the J call TRBJ1-6; the match to TRBD1 covers 7 bases. This chain's CDR3 is CASGGTAYNSPLHF. CDR3 DNA: TGTGCCAGCGGGGGGACAGCCTATAATTCACCCCTCCACTTT.